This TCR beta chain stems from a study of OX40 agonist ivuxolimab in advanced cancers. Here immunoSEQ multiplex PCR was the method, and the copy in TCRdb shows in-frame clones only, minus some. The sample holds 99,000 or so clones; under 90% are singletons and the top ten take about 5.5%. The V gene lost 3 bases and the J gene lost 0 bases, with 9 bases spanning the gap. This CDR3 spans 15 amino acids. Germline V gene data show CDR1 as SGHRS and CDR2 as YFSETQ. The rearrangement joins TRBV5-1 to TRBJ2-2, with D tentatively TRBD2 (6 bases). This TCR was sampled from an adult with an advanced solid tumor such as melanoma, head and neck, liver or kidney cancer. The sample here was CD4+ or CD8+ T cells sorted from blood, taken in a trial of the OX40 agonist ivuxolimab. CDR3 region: CASSSGDPNTGELFF. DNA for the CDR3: TGCGCCAGCAGCTCGGGAGATCCGAACACCGGGGAGCTGTTTTTT.